The 20 T cell receptor beta chains below were found in one sample sequenced in a study of blood T cell repertoires in COVID-19. Clones were read by immunoSEQ multiplex PCR, and TCRdb kept only the in-frame ones, dropping some. Of more than 300,000 clones listed, about 90% are singletons. Sequencing used peripheral blood. The receptor set was obtained from a woman aged 30 to 39 with COVID-19, enrolled during active disease.

This rearrangement joins TRBV19 to TRBJ2-3; D unclear. Trimming took off 1 base at V and 2 bases at J, with 10 bases between the two ends. Germline CDR1 is LNHDA and CDR2 is SQIVND (reference sequence). This CDR3 has 15 amino acids. DNA of the CDR3: TGTGCCAGTAGTATAGGAGTGGGCGACACAGATACGCAGTATTTT. Translated, it gives CASSIGVGDTDTQYF.

The genes are TRBV13 and TRBJ2-5; 7 bases map to TRBD2. The CDR3 is 14 residues long. The germline CDR1 and CDR2 sequences are PRHDT and FYEKMQ (reference sequence). V trimming: 3 bases; J trimming: 7 bases; junction bases outside the gene matches: 8. CDR3 DNA sequence: TGTGCCAGCAGCTTCGGTGGGAGGGCTGGGACCCAGTACTTC. Its translation is CASSFGGRAGTQYF.

V usage is TRBV28 and J usage is TRBJ1-6, with TRBD1 as a possible D gene (6 bases). The V gene lost 7 bases and the J gene lost 6 bases, with 19 bases spanning the gap. The length of the CDR3 is 16 residues. Germline lookup yields CDR1 MDHEN and CDR2 SYDVKM. CDR3 amino acids: CASILSGGSFNSPLHF. The CDR3 nucleotides read TGTGCCAGCATCTTAAGCGGGGGCTCGTTTAATTCACCCCTCCACTTT.

The V gene is TRBV5-1, the J gene TRBJ2-7; 10 bases align to TRBD1. After removal of 2 bases from V and 3 bases from J, the junction contained 11 bases not matched to a gene. The CDR3 runs 17 residues. Germline CDR1 SGHRS, CDR2 YFSETQ. Here the CDR3 reads CASSFTANDRGHYEQYF. The CDR3 coding sequence is TGCGCCAGCAGCTTTACCGCAAACGACAGGGGGCACTACGAGCAGTACTTC.

V is TRBV2 and J is TRBJ2-2; a weak D match, TRBD1 (5 bases). V was cut by 7 bases and J by 4 bases, with 10 bases left in between. This CDR3 region has 13 residues. In germline, CDR1 is SNHLY, CDR2 FYNNEI. The CDR3 protein is CASTPRATGELFF. CDR3 bases: TGTGCCAGCACTCCCAGGGCCACCGGGGAGCTGTTTTTT.

A few counts support this clone. V gene TRBV19 combines with J gene TRBJ1-5; a weak D match, TRBD1 (5 bases). The germline gives CDR1 LNHDA, CDR2 SQIVND (reference sequence). The V and J ends lost 5 bases and 11 bases respectively, with 16 bases between them. The CDR3 consists of 13 residues. The CDR3 is CASSSELGLAQHF. As DNA, the CDR3 is TGTGCCAGTAGTTCCGAACTGGGACTGGCCCAGCATTTT.

The V and J genes are TRBV2 and TRBJ2-1; D possibly corresponds to TRBD2 (5 bases). CDR3 length: 12 residues. CDR1 is SNHLY, CDR2 FYNNEI, per germline. With 1 base removed from V and 7 bases from J, the gap between germline ends came to 5 bases. The CDR3 protein is CASSEGRNEQFF. Here the CDR3 DNA reads TGTGCCAGCAGTGAAGGGAGGAATGAGCAGTTCTTC.

This clone has only one observation. V gene TRBV11-2 combines with J gene TRBJ2-5, with 7 bases matching TRBD2. The CDR3 is 16 amino acids. V trimming: 0 bases; J trimming: 5 bases; junction bases outside the gene matches: 9. Germline V gives CDR1 SGHAT, CDR2 FQNNGV. CDR3 sequence reads: CASSLDASLGGETQYF. The CDR3 bases are TGTGCCAGCAGCTTAGACGCTAGCCTGGGGGGGGAGACCCAGTACTTC.

CDR3 protein: CASSPDLAYEQYF. CDR3 nucleotides: TGTGCCAGCTCACCAGACTTAGCCTACGAGCAGTACTTC. The rearrangement joins TRBV18 to TRBJ2-7; no clear D gene. The CDR3 has 13 amino acids. Trimming removed 2 bases at V and 2 bases at J, with 7 bases between. CDR1 is KGHSH, CDR2 LQKENI, per germline.

CDR3 region: CASSGQGYEQFF. Written as DNA, the CDR3 is TGCGCCAGCAGCGGTCAGGGTTATGAGCAGTTCTTC. V is TRBV5-1 and J is TRBJ2-1, with D perhaps TRBD1 (5 bases). CDR1 is SGHRS, CDR2 YFSETQ, per germline. This CDR3 has 12 residues. Trimming shortened V by 4 bases and J by 8 bases, and 10 bases separated the two germline ends.

The V call is TRBV19, the J call TRBJ2-2; possible D gene TRBD2, 5 bases. V was shortened by 10 bases and J by 4 bases, with 16 bases between the two germline ends. From germline, CDR1 is LNHDA and CDR2 SQIVND (reference sequence). The CDR3 runs to 14 residues. The DNA of the CDR3 is TGTGCCACCCGTCGGGGTGTGAGCACCGGGGAGCTGTTTTTT. Protein product: CATRRGVSTGELFF.

This chain links TRBV7-9 with TRBJ2-1; 7 bases fit TRBD2. CDR3 size: 15 residues. Germline loops: CDR1 SEHNR, CDR2 FQNEAQ (reference sequence). V trimming: 6 bases; J trimming: 4 bases; junction bases outside the gene matches: 9. CDR3 region: CASSETSVIYNEQFF. The CDR3 DNA sequence: TGTGCCAGCAGTGAAACTAGCGTAATTTACAATGAGCAGTTCTTC.

The chain uses TRBV4-1 and TRBJ1-1, with 9 bases lining up with TRBD1. V was clipped by 0 bases and J by 1 base; unmatched bases: 6. Looked up from germline, CDR1 is MGHRA and CDR2 is YSYEKL. The CDR3 extends over 17 amino acids. For the CDR3, the DNA is TGCGCCAGCAGCCAAGAAGGAGGGACAGGGACGAACACTGAAGCTTTCTTT. It specifies CASSQEGGTGTNTEAFF.

The V gene is TRBV7-9, the J gene TRBJ2-6, with 11 bases fitting TRBD1. The CDR3 is 15 amino acids. In germline, CDR1 is SEHNR, CDR2 FQNEAQ (reference sequence). After removal of 3 bases from V and 12 bases from J, the junction contained 7 bases not matched to a gene. Here the CDR3 DNA reads TGTGCCAGCAGCTTTAATCCGGGACAGGGGGGCGTCCTGACTTTC. This codes for CASSFNPGQGGVLTF.

The chain couples TRBV24-1 to TRBJ2-2; tentatively, D is TRBD2 (6 bases). The germline V gene has CDR1 KGHDR and CDR2 SFDVKD. The CDR3 consists of 16 residues. The V and J ends lost 4 bases and 2 bases respectively, with 13 bases between them. The CDR3 spells CATSDPGGRNTGELFF. The CDR3 DNA sequence: TGTGCCACCAGTGACCCCGGGGGTAGAAACACCGGGGAGCTGTTTTTT.

For the CDR3, the DNA is TGTGCCAGCAGCTTTAGTCAAGAGCAGTTCTTC. It encodes CASSFSQEQFF. The V and J genes are TRBV7-2 and TRBJ2-1; D unclear. Germline V gene data show CDR1 as SGHTA and CDR2 as FQGNSA. The germline V and J ends were trimmed by 3 bases and 10 bases, with 7 bases remaining between them. The CDR3 loop spans 11 amino acids.

This sequence joins TRBV9 and TRBJ2-7; 7 positions agree with TRBD2. The CDR3 is made up of 14 amino acids. CDR1 and CDR2 (germline): SGDLS, YYNGEE. J lost 3 bases, V lost 4 bases, and 7 bases had no gene match. The CDR3: CASSLRGRGYEQYF. The CDR3 DNA reads TGTGCCAGCAGCCTCCGCGGGAGAGGCTACGAGCAGTACTTC.

The chain has TRBV28 and TRBJ1-2; D gene ambiguous. This CDR3 spans 12 amino acids. Germline CDR1 MDHEN, CDR2 SYDVKM. V lost 5 bases, J lost 7 bases, and 11 bases lay in between. In DNA, the CDR3 is TGTGCCAGCAGTCGTAACAGACCTGGCTACACCTTC. It is translated as CASSRNRPGYTF.

The V and J genes are TRBV29-1 and TRBJ2-1, with a possible D match to TRBD2 (5 bases). Germline V CDR1 and CDR2: SQVTM, ANQGSEA. This CDR3 has 16 residues. The V and J ends lost 2 bases and 4 bases respectively, with 18 bases between them. CDR3 region: CSVEWAGVSGYNEQFF. As DNA, the CDR3 is TGCAGCGTTGAATGGGCGGGTGTGTCGGGGTACAATGAGCAGTTCTTC.

The chain recombines TRBV5-1 with TRBJ2-1, with 10 nucleotides matching TRBD2. Germline CDR1 reads SGHRS; CDR2 reads YFSETQ. The length of the CDR3 is 17 residues. The V and J ends lost 4 bases and 6 bases, in that order; junction bases with no gene match: 13. CDR3 sequence: CASSDLVSGRALNEQFF. CDR3 sequence (DNA): TGCGCCAGCAGCGACCTCGTGAGCGGGAGGGCCCTCAATGAGCAGTTCTTC.